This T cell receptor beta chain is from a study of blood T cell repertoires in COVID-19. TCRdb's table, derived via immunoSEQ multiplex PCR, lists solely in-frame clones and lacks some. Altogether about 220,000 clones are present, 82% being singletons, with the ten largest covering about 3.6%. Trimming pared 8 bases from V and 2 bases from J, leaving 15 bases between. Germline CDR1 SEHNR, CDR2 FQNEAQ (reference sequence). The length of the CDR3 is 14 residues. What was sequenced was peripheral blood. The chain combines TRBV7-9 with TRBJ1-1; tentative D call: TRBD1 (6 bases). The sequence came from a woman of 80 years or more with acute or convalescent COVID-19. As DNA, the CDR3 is TGTGCCAGCCGGATTCGGGGGGGCAACACTGAAGCTTTCTTT. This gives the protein CASRIRGGNTEAFF. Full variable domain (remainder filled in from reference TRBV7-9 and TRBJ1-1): DTGVSQNPRHKITKRGQNVTFRCDPISEHNRLYWYRQTLGQGPEFLTYFQNEAQLEKSRLLSDRFSAERPKGSFSTLEIQRTEQGDSAMYLCASRIRGGNTEAFFGQGTRLTVV.